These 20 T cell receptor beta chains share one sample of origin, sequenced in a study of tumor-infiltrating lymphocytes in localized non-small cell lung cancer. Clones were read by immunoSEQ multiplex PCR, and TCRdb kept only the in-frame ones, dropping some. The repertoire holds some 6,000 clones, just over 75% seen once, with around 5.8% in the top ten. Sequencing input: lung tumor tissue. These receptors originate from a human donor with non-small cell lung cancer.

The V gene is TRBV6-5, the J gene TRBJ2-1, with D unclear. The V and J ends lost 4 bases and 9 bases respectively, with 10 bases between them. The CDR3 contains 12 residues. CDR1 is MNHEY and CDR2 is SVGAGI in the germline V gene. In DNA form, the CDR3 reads TGTGCCAGCAGTTTCCTTTCGGGTGAGCAGTTCTTC. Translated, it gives CASSFLSGEQFF.

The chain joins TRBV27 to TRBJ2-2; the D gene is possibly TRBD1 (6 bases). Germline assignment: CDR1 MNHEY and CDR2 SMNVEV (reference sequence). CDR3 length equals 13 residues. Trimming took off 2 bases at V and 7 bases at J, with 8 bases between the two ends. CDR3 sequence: CASSLTGFGELFF. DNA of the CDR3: TGTGCCAGCAGTTTAACAGGGTTCGGGGAGCTGTTTTTT.

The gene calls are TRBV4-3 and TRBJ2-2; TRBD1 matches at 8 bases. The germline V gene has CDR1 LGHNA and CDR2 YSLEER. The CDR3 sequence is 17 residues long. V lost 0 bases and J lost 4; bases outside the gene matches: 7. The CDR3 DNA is TGCGCCAGCAGCCAAGATCGGTGGACAGGGAGCACCGGGGAGCTGTTTTTT. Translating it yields CASSQDRWTGSTGELFF.

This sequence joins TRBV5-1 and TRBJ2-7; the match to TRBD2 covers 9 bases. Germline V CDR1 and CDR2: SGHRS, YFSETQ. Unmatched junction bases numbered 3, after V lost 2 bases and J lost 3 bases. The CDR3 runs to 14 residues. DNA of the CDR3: TGCGCCAGCAGCTTAACTAGCGGGTACTACGAGCAGTACTTC. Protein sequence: CASSLTSGYYEQYF.

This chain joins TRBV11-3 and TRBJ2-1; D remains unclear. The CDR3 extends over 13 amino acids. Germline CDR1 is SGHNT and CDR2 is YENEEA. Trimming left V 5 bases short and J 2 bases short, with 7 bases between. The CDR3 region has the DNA TGTGCCAGCAGCACAACTACCTACAATGAGCAGTTCTTC. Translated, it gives CASSTTTYNEQFF. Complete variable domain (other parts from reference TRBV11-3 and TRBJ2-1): EAGVVQSPRYKIIEKKQPVAFWCNPISGHNTLYWYLQNLGQGPELLIRYENEEAVDDSQLPKDRFSAERLKGVDSTLKIQPAELGDSAVYLCASSTTTYNEQFFGPGTRLTVL.

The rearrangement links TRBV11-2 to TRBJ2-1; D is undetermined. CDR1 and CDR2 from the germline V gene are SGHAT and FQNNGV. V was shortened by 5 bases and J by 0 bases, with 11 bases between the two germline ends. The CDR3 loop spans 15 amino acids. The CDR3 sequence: CASSPNMGSYNEQFF. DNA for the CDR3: TGTGCCAGCAGCCCTAACATGGGCTCCTACAATGAGCAGTTCTTC. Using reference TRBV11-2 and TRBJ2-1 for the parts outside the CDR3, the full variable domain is EAGVAQSPRYKIIEKRQSVAFWCNPISGHATLYWYQQILGQGPKLLIQFQNNGVVDDSQLPKDRFSAERLKGVDSTLKIQPAKLEDSAVYLCASSPNMGSYNEQFFGPGTRLTVL.

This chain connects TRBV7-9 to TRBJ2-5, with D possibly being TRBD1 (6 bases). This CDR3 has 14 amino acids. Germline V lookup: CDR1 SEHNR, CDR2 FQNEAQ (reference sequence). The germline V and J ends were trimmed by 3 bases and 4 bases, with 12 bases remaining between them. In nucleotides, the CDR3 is TGTGCCAGCAGCTTTAGTCAGGGGCCAGAGACCCAGTACTTC. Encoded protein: CASSFSQGPETQYF.

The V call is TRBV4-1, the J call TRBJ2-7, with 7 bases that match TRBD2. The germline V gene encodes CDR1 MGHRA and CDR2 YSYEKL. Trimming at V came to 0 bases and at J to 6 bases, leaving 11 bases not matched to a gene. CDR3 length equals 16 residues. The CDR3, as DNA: TGCGCCAGCAGCCAAGACTTGTGGGGAGGGACCGCCGAGCAGTACTTC. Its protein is CASSQDLWGGTAEQYF.

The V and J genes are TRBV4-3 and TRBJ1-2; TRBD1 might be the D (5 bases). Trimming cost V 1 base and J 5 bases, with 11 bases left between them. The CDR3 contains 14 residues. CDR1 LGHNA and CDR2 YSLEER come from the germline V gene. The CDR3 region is CASSQGRGGYGYTF. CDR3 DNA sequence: TGCGCCAGCAGCCAAGGGAGGGGTGGGTATGGCTACACCTTC.

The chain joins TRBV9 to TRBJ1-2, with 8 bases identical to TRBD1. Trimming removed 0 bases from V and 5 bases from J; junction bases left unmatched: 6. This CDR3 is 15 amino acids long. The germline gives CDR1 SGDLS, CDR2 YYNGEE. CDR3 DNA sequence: TGTGCCAGCAGCGTAGAGGGACAGGCCACTTATGGCTACACCTTC. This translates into CASSVEGQATYGYTF.

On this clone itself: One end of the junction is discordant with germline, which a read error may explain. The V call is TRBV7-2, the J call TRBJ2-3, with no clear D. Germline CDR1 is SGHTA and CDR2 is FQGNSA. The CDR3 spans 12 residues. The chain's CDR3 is CASSFVLDAQYF. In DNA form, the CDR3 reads TGTGCCAGCAGCTTTGTGCTAGATGCGCAGTATTTT.

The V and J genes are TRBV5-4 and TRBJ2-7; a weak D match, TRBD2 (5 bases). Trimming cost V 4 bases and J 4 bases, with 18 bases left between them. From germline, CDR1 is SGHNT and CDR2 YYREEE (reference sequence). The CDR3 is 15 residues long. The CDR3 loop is CASSPARTGRYEQYF. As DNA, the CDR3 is TGTGCCAGCAGCCCCGCCAGGACTGGAAGGTACGAGCAGTACTTC.

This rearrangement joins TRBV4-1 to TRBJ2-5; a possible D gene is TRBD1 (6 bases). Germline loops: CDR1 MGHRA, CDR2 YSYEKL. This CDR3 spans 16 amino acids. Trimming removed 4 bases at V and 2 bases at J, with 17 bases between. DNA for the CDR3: TGCGCCAGCAGCCTCTCCGCGAGGACAGATCAAGAGACCCAGTACTTC. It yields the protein CASSLSARTDQETQYF.

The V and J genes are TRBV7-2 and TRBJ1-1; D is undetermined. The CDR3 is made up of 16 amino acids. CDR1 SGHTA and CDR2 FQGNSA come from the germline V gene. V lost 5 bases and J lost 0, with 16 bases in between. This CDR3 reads CASSPEAGYLNTEAFF. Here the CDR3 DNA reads TGTGCCAGCAGCCCTGAGGCAGGTTACCTGAACACTGAAGCTTTCTTT.

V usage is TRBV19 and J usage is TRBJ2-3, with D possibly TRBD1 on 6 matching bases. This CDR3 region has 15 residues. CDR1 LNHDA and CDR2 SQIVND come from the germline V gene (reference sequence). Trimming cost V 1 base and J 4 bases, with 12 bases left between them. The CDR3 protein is CASSIGRQESDTQYF. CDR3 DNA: TGTGCCAGTAGTATAGGGAGACAGGAGTCAGATACGCAGTATTTT.

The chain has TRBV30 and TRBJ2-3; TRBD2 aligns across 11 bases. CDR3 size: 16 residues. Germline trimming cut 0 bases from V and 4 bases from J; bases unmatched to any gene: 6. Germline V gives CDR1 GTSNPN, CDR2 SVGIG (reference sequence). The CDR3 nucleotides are TGTGCCTGGAGTGTACTTAGCGGGGGGGCCCCAGATACGCAGTATTTT. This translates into CAWSVLSGGAPDTQYF.

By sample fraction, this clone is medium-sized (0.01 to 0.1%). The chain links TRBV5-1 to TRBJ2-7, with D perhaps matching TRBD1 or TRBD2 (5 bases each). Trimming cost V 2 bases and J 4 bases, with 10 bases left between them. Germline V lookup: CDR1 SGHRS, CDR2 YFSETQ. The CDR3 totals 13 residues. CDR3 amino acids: CASSFGTEYEQYF. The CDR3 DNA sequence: TGCGCCAGCAGCTTCGGGACCGAGTACGAGCAGTACTTC.

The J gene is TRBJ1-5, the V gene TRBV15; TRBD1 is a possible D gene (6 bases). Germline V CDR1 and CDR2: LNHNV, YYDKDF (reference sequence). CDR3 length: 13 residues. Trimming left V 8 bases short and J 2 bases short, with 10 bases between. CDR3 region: CATGGAGNQPQHF. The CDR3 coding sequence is TGTGCCACCGGGGGCGCGGGCAATCAGCCCCAGCATTTT.

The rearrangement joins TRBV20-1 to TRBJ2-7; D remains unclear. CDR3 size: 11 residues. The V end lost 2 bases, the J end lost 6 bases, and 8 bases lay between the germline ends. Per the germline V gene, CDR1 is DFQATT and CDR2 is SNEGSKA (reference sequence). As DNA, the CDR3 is TGCAGTGCTAGATTGGTAACCGAGCAGTACTTC. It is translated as CSARLVTEQYF.

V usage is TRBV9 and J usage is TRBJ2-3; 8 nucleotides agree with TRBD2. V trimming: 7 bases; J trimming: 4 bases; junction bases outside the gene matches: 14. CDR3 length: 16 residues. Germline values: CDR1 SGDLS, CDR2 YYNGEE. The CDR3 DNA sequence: TGTGCCAGCGGCTATGGCGCGGGGGGCGAGGCAGATACGCAGTATTTT. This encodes CASGYGAGGEADTQYF.